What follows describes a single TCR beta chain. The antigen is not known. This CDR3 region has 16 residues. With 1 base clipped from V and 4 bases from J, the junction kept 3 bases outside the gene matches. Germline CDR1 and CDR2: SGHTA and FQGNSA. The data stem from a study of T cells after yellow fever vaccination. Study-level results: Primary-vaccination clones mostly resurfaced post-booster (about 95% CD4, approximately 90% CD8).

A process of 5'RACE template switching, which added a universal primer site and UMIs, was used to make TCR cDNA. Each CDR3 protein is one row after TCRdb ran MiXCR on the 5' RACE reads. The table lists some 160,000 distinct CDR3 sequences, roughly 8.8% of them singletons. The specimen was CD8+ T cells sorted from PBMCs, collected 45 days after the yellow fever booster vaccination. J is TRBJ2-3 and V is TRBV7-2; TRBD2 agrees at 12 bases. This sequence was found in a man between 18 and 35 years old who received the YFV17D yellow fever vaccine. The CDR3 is CASSLVTSGGPDTQYF. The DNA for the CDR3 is TGTGCCAGCAGCTTAGTAACTAGCGGGGGGCCAGATACGCAGTATTTT.